Sequencing of this T cell receptor beta chain was carried out in a study of a mutant IDH1 vaccine in newly diagnosed glioma. Study-level background: Sex among treated patients split about 62% male, roughly 38% female; mean age was approximately 40 years. Study results and caveats: Pseudoprogression seemingly bore no relation to changes in top peripheral T cell clonotypes.

V was shortened by 3 bases and J by 1 base, with 16 bases between the two germline ends. The germline V gene has CDR1 SGHNT and CDR2 YYREEE (reference sequence). The CDR3 length is 16 residues. Produced via immunoSEQ multiplex PCR; TCRdb's table is partial and in-frame only. The data contain approximately 50,000 clones, approximately 80% of them singletons. For this clone: The antigen is unknown.

The time point: week 35, safety follow-up. Vaccinated patients received 300 ug of mutant IDH1 20-mer peptide per dose, with topical imiquimod. The starting material was PBMCs, obtained from a glioma patient whose treatment included an IDH1 peptide vaccine. The receptor's source is a man in his forties with glioma. This chain uses TRBV5-4 with TRBJ2-5, with a weak D call TRBD2 (6 bases). The CDR3 spells CASSSAPQGGQETQYF. CDR3 nucleotide sequence: TGTGCCAGCAGCTCCGCCCCCCAGGGAGGCCAAGAGACCCAGTACTTC.